What follows are 7 T cell receptor beta chains derived from one specimen sequenced in a study of shared clonotypes between healthy human individuals. Naive-designated CD8 cells lacked CD45RO, were positively enriched for CCR7, and omitted terminally differentiated effector memory CD45RA+ cells. Profiling relied on immunoSEQ multiplex PCR, and the TCRdb table lists in-frame clones only, not all of them. The sample holds roughly 2.1 million clones, 93% seen once. Sequenced material: naive CD8+ T cells from PBMCs. Receptors originate from a man aged 18 to 30 in good health. Some clones in this sample may be carry-over from other donors' samples.

The genes are TRBV14 and TRBJ2-7; D is undetermined. Germline assignment: CDR1 SGHDN and CDR2 FVKESK. The CDR3 is 13 residues long. Trimming cost V 3 bases and J 5 bases, with 11 bases left between them. CDR3 loop: CASSHGPRNEQYF. The CDR3 DNA is TGTGCCAGCAGCCACGGACCCAGGAACGAGCAGTACTTC. Variable domain in full (rest from reference TRBV14 and TRBJ2-7): EAGVTQFPSHSVIEKGQTVTLRCDPISGHDNLYWYRRVMGKEIKFLLHFVKESKQDESGMPNNRFLAERTGGTYSTLKVQPAELEDSGVYFCASSHGPRNEQYFGPGTRLTVT.

The J gene is TRBJ2-3, the V gene TRBV6-5; D is unresolved. The CDR3 has 16 amino acids. V lost 0 bases and J lost 2, with 12 bases in between. In germline, CDR1 is MNHEY, CDR2 SVGAGI. CDR3 residues: CASSYSAASFTDTQYF. The CDR3 DNA reads as TGTGCCAGCAGTTACTCTGCGGCATCCTTCACAGATACGCAGTATTTT.

In DNA form, the CDR3 reads TGTGCCAGCAGCCAAGAAATAGGGGACACCGGGGAGCTGTTTTTT. It encodes CASSQEIGDTGELFF. V is TRBV14 and J is TRBJ2-2; possibly TRBD1 for D (5 bases). This CDR3 has 15 residues. V dropped 0 bases and J dropped 3 bases, with 8 bases sitting between them. Germline loops: CDR1 SGHDN, CDR2 FVKESK.

The rearrangement joins TRBV11-1 to TRBJ2-1; no reliable D call. The V and J ends lost 2 bases and 4 bases respectively, with 12 bases between them. This CDR3 is built from 15 residues. The V gene's germline CDR1 is SGHAT and CDR2 FQDESV (reference sequence). DNA of the CDR3: TGTGCCAGCAGCTTAAAAATTTTTATTTACAATGAGCAGTTCTTC. Amino acids: CASSLKIFIYNEQFF. The whole variable domain, remainder taken from reference TRBV11-1 and TRBJ2-1, is EAEVAQSPRYKITEKSQAVAFWCDPISGHATLYWYRQILGQGPELLVQFQDESVVDDSQLPKDRFSAERLKGVDSTLKIQPAELGDSAMYLCASSLKIFIYNEQFFGPGTRLTVL.

V is TRBV9 and J is TRBJ2-1; D call uncertain. The germline V gene encodes CDR1 SGDLS and CDR2 YYNGEE. The CDR3 contains 18 residues. The V end lost 0 bases, the J end lost 0 bases, and 16 bases lay between the germline ends. This CDR3 reads CASSVEMAHISSYNEQFF. DNA of the CDR3: TGTGCCAGCAGCGTAGAAATGGCGCACATTAGCTCCTACAATGAGCAGTTCTTC.

This chain connects TRBV7-3 to TRBJ2-1, with a weak D call TRBD2 (5 bases). Germline assignment: CDR1 SGHTA and CDR2 FQGTGA. V lost 3 bases, J lost 2 bases, and 11 bases lay in between. This CDR3 region has 15 residues. DNA of the CDR3: TGTGCCAGCAGCTTCCTGGGAGAACCCTACAATGAGCAGTTCTTC. Its protein is CASSFLGEPYNEQFF.

This rearrangement joins TRBV19 to TRBJ2-5; 9 nucleotides line up with TRBD2. The CDR3 extends over 17 amino acids. V gave up 7 bases and J gave up 4 bases; unmatched junction bases: 16. Germline CDR1 and CDR2: LNHDA and SQIVND (reference sequence). The CDR3: CASTSRRAGGRGETQYF. The CDR3 DNA reads as TGTGCCAGTACCTCCCGCCGAGCGGGAGGTAGGGGAGAGACCCAGTACTTC.